Below are 20 T cell receptor beta chains sequenced from a single sample in a study of cytomegalovirus exposure and HLA in healthy donors. PCR primers comprised 60 Vbeta and 13 Jbeta primers. Using immunoSEQ multiplex PCR, the repertoire was profiled, and TCRdb retains in-frame clones only, with some absent. The table lists 150,000 or so clones, with 1.5% to 2% in the top ten. The sequencing sample was made of PBMCs. The receptors shown here come from a woman between 50 and 59 years old in good health and CMV-seronegative.

The chain combines TRBV30 with TRBJ1-5, with D maybe TRBD1 (5 bases). The CDR3 is 16 amino acids. CDR1 is GTSNPN and CDR2 is SVGIG in the germline V gene (reference sequence). Trimming left V 1 base short and J 0 bases short, with 13 bases between. The DNA for the CDR3 is TGTGCCTGGAGTGCCCGGAGGGGTGTTAGCAATCAGCCCCAGCATTTT. Amino acids: CAWSARRGVSNQPQHF.

The J gene is TRBJ2-7, the V gene TRBV21-1; TRBD2 is the table's D call and was not checked against the DNA. TRBV21-1 constitutes a pseudogene. The CDR3 spans 19 residues. This CDR3 reads CASSKLYPRRREGPVEQYF. CDR3 in DNA: TGTGCCAGCAGCAAACTCTACCCCAGGCGGCGGGAGGGCCCCGTTGAGCAGTACTTC.

The chain employs TRBV30 and TRBJ1-1; 8 bases are a match to TRBD1. This CDR3 contains 14 residues. With 5 bases clipped from V and 4 bases from J, the junction kept 9 bases outside the gene matches. Germline V gives CDR1 GTSNPN, CDR2 SVGIG (reference sequence). CDR3 sequence reads: CAWSLRGQGTEAFF. The CDR3 DNA is TGTGCCTGGTCCCTCCGTGGACAGGGCACTGAAGCTTTCTTT.

The V and J genes are TRBV6-1 and TRBJ2-7; 9 bases line up with TRBD2. The germline CDR1 and CDR2 sequences are MNHNS and SASEGT. V lost 4 bases, J lost 6 bases, and 10 bases stayed unmatched. The CDR3 extends over 15 amino acids. The CDR3 loop is CASSVSGTSIVEQYF. In DNA, the CDR3 is TGTGCCAGCAGTGTATCCGGGACTAGCATCGTCGAGCAGTACTTC.

This rearrangement joins TRBV9 to TRBJ1-1; TRBD1 matches 10 bases. CDR1 and CDR2 from the germline V gene are SGDLS and YYNGEE. The J segment lost 1 base and the V segment lost 4 bases, leaving 16 bases of the junction unmatched. This CDR3 is 19 amino acids long. CDR3: CASSPRLTGGGNSNTEAFF. The CDR3 DNA reads TGTGCCAGCAGCCCTCGATTGACAGGGGGCGGAAACTCGAACACTGAAGCTTTCTTT.

This chain links TRBV6-4 with TRBJ2-1; weak D call: TRBD2 (5 bases). The germline V gene has CDR1 MRHNA and CDR2 SNTAGT. Trimming removed 4 bases from V and 8 bases from J, with 18 bases in between. CDR3 length equals 15 residues. The CDR3 DNA follows: TGTGCCAGCAGTGTGGAGTACGGTTTCGGGGATGAGCAGTTCTTC. Residues: CASSVEYGFGDEQFF.

V and J are TRBV7-3 and TRBJ2-7, with TRBD2 identical over 8 bases. With V trimmed by 8 bases and J by 7 bases, 10 bases remained unmatched. The CDR3 is 13 amino acids. Germline V lookup: CDR1 SGHTA, CDR2 FQGTGA. CDR3 region: CASGVSGIGEQYF. The CDR3 coding sequence is TGTGCCAGCGGAGTTAGCGGGATCGGGGAGCAGTACTTC.

This sequence joins TRBV18 and TRBJ2-5, with 8 bases fitting TRBD1. CDR3 length equals 14 residues. The ends lost 3 bases at V and 4 bases at J; junction bases unmatched: 4. Germline loops: CDR1 KGHSH, CDR2 LQKENI. CDR3 sequence: CASSPLTGGETQYF. The DNA of the CDR3 is TGTGCCAGCTCACCCCTCACAGGGGGAGAGACCCAGTACTTC.

V gene TRBV19 combines with J gene TRBJ1-1; a possible D gene is TRBD1 (5 bases). Per germline, CDR1 LNHDA and CDR2 SQIVND (reference sequence). The CDR3 runs to 13 residues. Trimming removed 4 bases at V and 7 bases at J, with 13 bases between. The CDR3 DNA reads TGTGCCAGTAGTAGCGACAGCTACCGTGAAGCTTTCTTT. This sequence encodes CASSSDSYREAFF.

The rearrangement joins TRBV2 to TRBJ1-5, with D perhaps TRBD1 (5 bases). Looked up from germline, CDR1 is SNHLY and CDR2 is FYNNEI. The CDR3 extends over 21 amino acids. V was clipped by 0 bases and J by 0 bases, with 24 bases between them. The CDR3 DNA sequence: TGTGCCAGCAGTGAAGCACCGAAAGGGGTTTGGGGGGGACGTAGCAATCAGCCCCAGCATTTT. Its protein is CASSEAPKGVWGGRSNQPQHF.

The V and J genes are TRBV4-2 and TRBJ2-2; 14 positions agree with TRBD2. J gave up 8 bases and V 3 bases, and 11 bases lay outside the gene matches. The CDR3 is 18 amino acids. Germline CDR1 reads LGHNA; CDR2 reads YNFKEQ. CDR3 sequence: CASSQGMTSGGAGGELFF. The CDR3 nucleotides are TGTGCCAGCAGCCAGGGTATGACTAGCGGGGGGGCCGGAGGGGAGCTGTTTTTT.

V usage is TRBV4-3 and J usage is TRBJ2-3; TRBD2 agrees at 14 bases. The CDR3 length is 16 residues. V was clipped by 4 bases and J by 6 bases; unmatched bases: 6. Germline V CDR1 and CDR2: LGHNA, YSLEER. The CDR3 is CASSLWGLAGVDTQYF. The CDR3 DNA follows: TGCGCCAGCAGCCTCTGGGGACTAGCGGGAGTGGATACGCAGTATTTT.

This sequence joins TRBV4-1 and TRBJ1-2, with 7 bases aligning to TRBD1. V was clipped by 4 bases and J by 8 bases; unmatched bases: 1. The CDR3 has 11 residues. Germline values: CDR1 MGHRA, CDR2 YSYEKL. The chain's CDR3 is CASSPGGGYTF. The CDR3 coding sequence is TGCGCCAGCAGCCCAGGGGGGGGCTACACCTTC.

This chain links TRBV28 with TRBJ2-7; 12 bases map to TRBD1. With 6 bases clipped from V and 7 bases from J, the junction kept 7 bases outside the gene matches. Germline assignment: CDR1 MDHEN and CDR2 SYDVKM. This CDR3 comprises 14 residues. The chain's CDR3 is CASSKGQGAWEQYF. As DNA, the CDR3 is TGTGCCAGCAGCAAGGGACAGGGGGCATGGGAGCAGTACTTC. The variable domain in full, completed from reference TRBV28 and TRBJ2-7, reads DVKVTQSSRYLVKRTGEKVFLECVQDMDHENMFWYRQDPGLGLRLIYFSYDVKMKEKGDIPEGYSVSREKKERFSLILESASTNQTSMYLCASSKGQGAWEQYFGPGTRLTVT.

The chain joins TRBV4-3 to TRBJ2-7; maybe TRBD2 (5 bases). CDR3 length: 16 amino acids. The germline V and J ends were trimmed by 0 bases and 0 bases, with 12 bases remaining between them. The germline gives CDR1 LGHNA, CDR2 YSLEER. The CDR3 is CASSQDWRIFSYEQYF. The CDR3 DNA sequence: TGCGCCAGCAGCCAAGATTGGAGGATTTTCTCCTACGAGCAGTACTTC.

The rearrangement uses TRBV25-1 and TRBJ1-2; 11 positions agree with TRBD1. This CDR3 has 16 residues. Losses at the gene ends were 4 bases for V and 3 bases for J; bases not matched to a gene: 7. From germline, CDR1 is MGHDK and CDR2 SYGVNS. CDR3 nucleotides: TGTGCCAGCAGTGCTACGGGACAGGGGGGATACTATGGCTACACCTTC. Its translation: CASSATGQGGYYGYTF.

The chain recombines TRBV5-1 with TRBJ2-3; D uncertain. Germline V gene lookup returns CDR1 SGHRS and CDR2 YFSETQ. The CDR3 extends over 14 amino acids. V was cut by 3 bases and J by 6 bases, with 14 bases left in between. CDR3 sequence: CASSYDTGSDTQYF. The CDR3 DNA sequence: TGCGCCAGCAGCTACGACACCGGCTCGGATACGCAGTATTTT.

The chain joins TRBV11-2 to TRBJ1-1, with 7 nucleotides matching TRBD1. CDR1 and CDR2 (germline): SGHAT, FQNNGV. This CDR3 has 16 residues. V lost 1 base, J lost 4 bases, and 9 bases stayed unmatched. CDR3 bases: TGTGCCAGCAGCTTAGTATCGAGAGGGGGCGGCACTGAAGCTTTCTTT. It yields the protein CASSLVSRGGGTEAFF.

V is TRBV25-1 and J is TRBJ2-1; tentatively, D is TRBD2 (5 bases). The CDR3 loop spans 14 amino acids. V lost 4 bases to trimming and J lost 4 bases, with 11 bases between them. Germline lookup yields CDR1 MGHDK and CDR2 SYGVNS. CDR3 region: CASSAPTNYNEQFF. For the CDR3, the DNA is TGTGCCAGCAGTGCCCCGACTAATTACAATGAGCAGTTCTTC.

This chain links TRBV7-9 with TRBJ1-6, with 11 bases that match TRBD1. The CDR3 covers 15 residues. The germline CDR1 and CDR2 sequences are SEHNR and FQNEAQ (reference sequence). Trimming took 4 bases from V and 14 from J; bases not matched to a gene: 10. The CDR3 reads CASSSSGQGVVSLHF. Here the CDR3 DNA reads TGTGCCAGCAGCTCGTCGGGACAGGGGGTGGTGTCCCTCCACTTT.